This TCR beta chain was recorded in a study of beta chain features in type 1 diabetes (dated by TCRdb to the late 2010s). Turning to the overall study: Mean age, gender distribution, total cell number and subset yield did not differ between patients and healthy donors. A total of 85 million to 140 million sorted cells were examined across all samples, and a strong correlation was observed between cell number per subset and RNA yield. The study compared the TCRB repertoires of sorted circulating CD4+ T cell subsets in recently diagnosed type 1 diabetes patients with those in matched healthy donors. Naive and central memory subsets were obtained from all 28 donors, but regulatory and stem cell-like memory subsets were isolated from only 8 patients and roughly 8 healthy donors. Study-wide conclusions, independent of this receptor: Shorter templates might be favored by PCR, yet because patient and control samples were amplified and corrected together, any such skew would affect both groups equally. Naive, central memory and regulatory TCRB repertoires appeared to be more alike among patients than among healthy donors. Because the HLA sub-analyses included only small numbers of individuals, any influence of HLA type on TCRB rearrangement was left unresolved. Type 1 diabetes patients showed a moderate but significant shortening of TCRB CDR3 length in all four CD4+ subsets. At VDJ recombination sites, patients with type 1 diabetes made fewer insertions and deleted more nucleotides, a pattern implying thymic rearrangement abnormalities. Because cDNA was sequenced instead of genomic DNA, activated cells with high expression could be over-represented, although the groups did not differ in activation or CD3 levels.

Each donor gave one peripheral blood draw, averaging roughly 0.11 L, which was collected into heparinised tubes. A BD FACSAria II and a panel including CD45RO, CCR7, CD25, CD127, CD95 and CD27 were used to sort naive, central memory, regulatory and stem cell-like memory CD4+ T cells. Purity was above 95% for every sorted population. PBMCs were isolated immediately by Lymphoprep density gradient centrifugation and stained directly without culture. So that batch effects would be minimized, each experiment stained and sorted samples in pairs, pairing one healthy donor with one patient. About this clone itself: Its target antigen remains unknown. The input lacks base qualities; no much larger clone sits a single base away.

The CDR3 numbers 15 residues from cysteine through phenylalanine. The entry retains the CDR3 DNA only, 45 bases that are in frame from base 1. From a lookup of the germline V gene (reference sequence), CDR1 and CDR2 are MNHNY and SVGAGI. V loses 0 bases, J loses 2 bases, and the germline ends lie 10 bases apart. The entire amount of isolated RNA was reverse transcribed using the High Capacity cDNA Reverse Transcription Kit, so the sequenced TCRB transcripts were expressed ones. Deep immunoSEQ sequencing was performed on naive, central memory and regulatory T cell samples, with an average of around 3.4 million total reads per sample. Sorted cells were lysed in RLT buffer and RNA was extracted with DNase-treated RNeasy Micro or Mini kits, depending on cell number. To prevent cross-contamination, each cell subset was processed individually, whereas patient and healthy donor samples were processed jointly. The immunoSEQ multiplex PCR was used to amplify TCRB sequences from cDNA, yielding 87-bp fragments that span the CDR3 region. Sequencing of the amplicons was done on the Illumina HiSeq platform. On the authors' methods: Synthetic template baselines were used to correct PCR bias computationally, reads within Hamming distance 2 were collapsed, and singletons that could not be merged were discarded. Reads were aligned to IMGT to assign V, D and J genes, CDR3 length, and insertions or deletions at six rearrangement sites. Within each subset, clonotype counts were normalized to the number of sorted cells before true diversity and Gini coefficients were calculated with the tcR R package. The overlap coefficient, calculated on TCRB nucleotide sequences, was used to measure repertoire sharing. Out-of-frame TCRB sequences from naive cells were analyzed as a proxy for the pre-selection repertoire. TCRdb's version of the immuneACCESS table is confined to in-frame rearrangements and falls short of the full clone set. An unresolved V gene accounts for under half of the shortfall where checked; the remainder is of unknown origin. V and J calls and clone size are those listed in that table; D and trimming were worked out from the DNA. The sample has more than 550,000 clones on record, about an eighth of them singletons. The top ten hold approximately 0.043% of the sample.

The receptor chain draws on TRBV6-6 and TRBJ2-5; the D match is possibly TRBD1 or TRBD2, with 5 bases aligned in each. The sequencing input was naive CD4+ T cells from blood. The intended sense of this specimen's cell subset or site label: true naive CD4+ T cells. The receptor comes from a man aged 18 to 29 with type 1 diabetes. CDR3 reads: CASSYSRDGQETQYF. The sequence in DNA is TGTGCCAGCAGTTACTCGAGGGACGGTCAAGAGACCCAGTACTTC.